The table lists the clone carrying this T cell receptor (beta chain) with many counts. Its antigen is unidentified. The junction does not match germline at one end; this may be a read error. Germline CDR1 reads SEHNR; CDR2 reads FQNEAQ (reference sequence). The CDR3 spans 13 residues. This entry is derived from a study of CD8 T cells in ankylosing spondylitis. Notes on the study in general: There was reportedly significant enrichment of clones that were disease-linked in matched ankylosing spondylitis synovial fluid.

The authors made TCR beta libraries by quantitative 5'-RACE with molecular barcodes. MiXCR, applied by TCRdb to the 5' RACE reads, yields one record per CDR3 protein. The sample lists about 300,000 distinct CDR3 sequences, under 14% seen once, with roughly 9% in the top ten. The sequence came from a female donor with ankylosing spondylitis or in good health (not recorded which). The chain couples TRBV7-9 to TRBJ1-1; a weak D match, TRBD1 (6 bases). Sequenced: blood, either unsorted or a sorted T cell fraction (not recorded which). The CDR3: CASSLAAGAEAFF. The CDR3 nucleotides read TGTGCCAGCAGCCTAGCCGCAGGGGCTGAAGCTTTCTTT.